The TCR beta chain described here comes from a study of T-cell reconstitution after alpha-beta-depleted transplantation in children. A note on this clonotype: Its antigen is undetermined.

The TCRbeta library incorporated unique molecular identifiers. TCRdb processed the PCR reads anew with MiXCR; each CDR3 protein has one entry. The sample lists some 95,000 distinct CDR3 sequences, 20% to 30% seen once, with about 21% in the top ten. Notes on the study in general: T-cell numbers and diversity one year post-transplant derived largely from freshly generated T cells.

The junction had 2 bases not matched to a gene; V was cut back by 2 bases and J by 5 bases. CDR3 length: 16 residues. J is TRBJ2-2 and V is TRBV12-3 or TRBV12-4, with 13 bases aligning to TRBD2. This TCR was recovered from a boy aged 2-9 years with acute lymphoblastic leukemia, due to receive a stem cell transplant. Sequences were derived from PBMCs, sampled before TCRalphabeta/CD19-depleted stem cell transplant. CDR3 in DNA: TGTGCCAGCAGTTTAACTAGCGGGAGGGGGACCGGGGAGCTGTTTTTT. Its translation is CASSLTSGRGTGELFF.